A single sample is the source of the 26 T cell receptor beta chains below, sequenced in a study of blood T cell repertoires in COVID-19. The method was immunoSEQ multiplex PCR; TCRdb's version includes in-frame clones alone and lacks a portion of them. This sample has over 250,000 clones, with 89% found just once. The sequenced sample was peripheral blood. The receptors derive from a woman in her sixties with acute or convalescent COVID-19.

The gene calls are TRBV5-1 and TRBJ2-6; D gene ambiguous. Per the germline V gene, CDR1 is SGHRS and CDR2 is YFSETQ. The CDR3 sequence is 16 residues long. V shed 6 bases and J shed 1 base, with 14 bases lying between them. The CDR3 spells CASTLELTSGANVLTF. CDR3 DNA sequence: TGCGCCAGCACCCTTGAGTTAACTTCTGGGGCCAACGTCCTGACTTTC.

This chain connects TRBV28 to TRBJ2-7, with 8 bases identical to TRBD1. V lost 10 bases to trimming and J lost 1 base; unmatched junction nucleotides: 9. Germline V gene data show CDR1 as MDHEN and CDR2 as SYDVKM. CDR3 length: 14 residues. The CDR3 DNA reads TGTGCCACCCACACGGGGGACAGGTCCTACGAGCAGTACTTC. It yields the protein CATHTGDRSYEQYF. The full variable domain, rest sourced from reference TRBV28 and TRBJ2-7, is DVKVTQSSRYLVKRTGEKVFLECVQDMDHENMFWYRQDPGLGLRLIYFSYDVKMKEKGDIPEGYSVSREKKERFSLILESASTNQTSMYLCATHTGDRSYEQYFGPGTRLTVT.

DNA of the CDR3: TGCGCCAGCAGCTTGGATGGGCTTCGAACGGATGGCTACACCTTC. Translated, it gives CASSLDGLRTDGYTF. The rearrangement links TRBV5-1 to TRBJ1-2; no definite D call. The V gene lost 0 bases and the J gene lost 6 bases, with 15 bases spanning the gap. This CDR3 has 15 amino acids. Germline CDR1 reads SGHRS; CDR2 reads YFSETQ.

This sequence joins TRBV19 and TRBJ1-1; 7 bases are a match to TRBD1. Germline loops: CDR1 LNHDA, CDR2 SQIVND (reference sequence). The trim removed 5 bases at V and 6 bases at J, leaving 9 bases unmatched. The CDR3 extends over 14 amino acids. The CDR3 DNA reads as TGTGCCAGTAGTCCTGGGACAGCTGTCGCTGAAGCTTTCTTT. This gives the protein CASSPGTAVAEAFF.

For the CDR3, the DNA is TGTGCCAGTGGGACAGGGGGTTACACTGAAGCTTTCTTT. Amino acid sequence: CASGTGGYTEAFF. This chain connects TRBV19 to TRBJ1-1, with TRBD1 matching 11 bases. The CDR3 totals 13 residues. Looked up from germline, CDR1 is LNHDA and CDR2 is SQIVND (reference sequence). The V and J ends lost 8 bases and 3 bases, in that order; junction bases with no gene match: 2.

The chain uses TRBV28 and TRBJ2-2; 7 bases are a match to TRBD1. Trimming at V came to 7 bases and at J to 7 bases, leaving 6 bases not matched to a gene. This CDR3 comprises 13 residues. Germline V gives CDR1 MDHEN, CDR2 SYDVKM. This CDR3 reads CASMRQGRGELFF. In nucleotides, the CDR3 is TGTGCCAGCATGAGACAGGGCCGCGGGGAGCTGTTTTTT.

The chain couples TRBV7-2 to TRBJ2-1; TRBD2 is a possible D gene (5 bases). This CDR3 region has 14 residues. V dropped 4 bases and J dropped 7 bases, with 14 bases sitting between them. Germline CDR1 and CDR2: SGHTA and FQGNSA. The CDR3 reads CASSSISGSNEQFF. DNA for the CDR3: TGTGCCAGCAGCTCCATCTCGGGGTCAAATGAGCAGTTCTTC.

This sequence joins TRBV28 and TRBJ2-3, with D possibly matching TRBD1 (5 bases). V was pared by 10 bases and J by 0 bases, with 14 bases between. CDR1 is MDHEN, CDR2 SYDVKM, per germline. There are 14 residues in the CDR3. The CDR3 sequence is CATKDSFSTDTQYF. The DNA for the CDR3 is TGTGCCACTAAAGACAGTTTCAGCACAGATACGCAGTATTTT.

The J gene is TRBJ2-1, the V gene TRBV6-6; D not certain. Germline V CDR1 and CDR2: MNHNY, SVGAGI (reference sequence). The V gene lost 3 bases and the J gene lost 9 bases, with 9 bases spanning the gap. The CDR3 loop spans 12 amino acids. CDR3 sequence reads: CASSYESGEQFF. The CDR3 DNA sequence: TGTGCCAGCAGTTATGAGTCCGGTGAGCAGTTCTTC.

The chain has TRBV27 and TRBJ1-5, with unresolved D. The germline V gene has CDR1 MNHEY and CDR2 SMNVEV (reference sequence). The ends were cut back, 6 bases at V and 4 bases at J, with 10 bases in the middle. The CDR3 spans 13 residues. The DNA for the CDR3 is TGTGCCAGCAGACCGCGGATTAATCAGCCCCAGCATTTT. This translates into CASRPRINQPQHF.

V gene TRBV6-5 combines with J gene TRBJ2-1; the match to TRBD2 covers 11 bases. CDR1 and CDR2 (germline): MNHEY, SVGAGI. V was pared by 6 bases and J by 8 bases, with 9 bases of the junction left unmatched. The length of the CDR3 is 15 residues. This CDR3 reads CASRDLAGGFDEQFF. The CDR3 DNA reads as TGTGCCAGCAGAGATTTAGCGGGGGGGTTCGATGAGCAGTTCTTC.

This chain uses TRBV6-5 with TRBJ1-1; TRBD1 is a possible D gene (6 bases). The CDR3 contains 13 residues. V lost 6 bases and J lost 6, with 14 bases in between. Germline-derived CDR1 and CDR2 are MNHEY and SVGAGI. CDR3 residues: CASRVTGSAEAFF. CDR3 DNA sequence: TGTGCCAGCAGGGTAACAGGGTCGGCTGAAGCTTTCTTT.

This chain uses TRBV30 with TRBJ2-5; perhaps TRBD1 as D (6 bases). The germline CDR1 and CDR2 sequences are GTSNPN and SVGIG (reference sequence). Trimming shortened V by 7 bases and J by 1 base, and 10 bases separated the two germline ends. There are 12 residues in the CDR3. The DNA for the CDR3 is TGTGCCTTGACGGACAGCCAAGAGACCCAGTACTTC. Translated: CALTDSQETQYF. The full variable domain, in which reference TRBV30 and TRBJ2-5 provide the parts outside the CDR3, is SQTIHQWPATLVQPVGSPLSLECTVEGTSNPNLYWYRQAAGRGLQLLFYSVGIGQISSEVPQNLSASRPQDRQFILSSKKLLLSDSGFYLCALTDSQETQYFGPGTRLLVL.

The chain carries TRBV10-3 and TRBJ1-2; 7 positions match TRBD1. CDR1 is ENHRY and CDR2 is SYGVKD in the germline V gene. The CDR3 spans 13 residues. The V gene end was trimmed by 4 bases and the J gene end by 5 bases; junction bases not matched to a gene: 4. In DNA, the CDR3 is TGTGCCATCAGTGGTGGGACAGATTATGGCTACACCTTC. This encodes CAISGGTDYGYTF.

This rearrangement joins TRBV5-1 to TRBJ2-3; D possibly corresponds to TRBD1 (6 bases). Germline V lookup: CDR1 SGHRS, CDR2 YFSETQ. Trimming left V 0 bases short and J 6 bases short, with 8 bases between. The CDR3 spans 13 residues. The CDR3 bases are TGCGCCAGCAGCTTGGACAGGGTCGATACGCAGTATTTT. Amino acid sequence: CASSLDRVDTQYF.

V gene TRBV2 combines with J gene TRBJ2-5; weak D call: TRBD2 (5 bases). Trimming shortened V by 2 bases and J by 5 bases, and 15 bases separated the two germline ends. Germline lookup yields CDR1 SNHLY and CDR2 FYNNEI. The CDR3 sequence is 15 residues long. The DNA of the CDR3 is TGTGCCAGCAGTGAATTACGGGAAGGGATGGAGACCCAGTACTTC. As protein: CASSELREGMETQYF.

The chain links TRBV6-5 to TRBJ1-5; D gene ambiguous. Per the germline V gene, CDR1 is MNHEY and CDR2 is SVGAGI. V was clipped by 6 bases and J by 0 bases, with 9 bases between them. The CDR3 has 14 residues. The CDR3 loop is CASRLDASNQPQHF. The CDR3 DNA reads TGTGCCAGCAGACTAGACGCTAGCAATCAGCCCCAGCATTTT.

The chain is built from TRBV6-5 and TRBJ2-5; 7 positions match TRBD1. The CDR3 runs to 14 residues. Per the germline V gene, CDR1 is MNHEY and CDR2 is SVGAGI. The trim removed 6 bases at V and 1 base at J, leaving 5 bases unmatched. This CDR3 is CASRAGQAQETQYF. In DNA form, the CDR3 reads TGTGCCAGCAGGGCAGGACAGGCCCAAGAGACCCAGTACTTC.

The chain is built from TRBV27 and TRBJ2-3, with TRBD2 matching over 9 bases. This CDR3 contains 14 residues. Germline loops: CDR1 MNHEY, CDR2 SMNVEV (reference sequence). The J segment lost 2 bases and the V segment lost 4 bases, leaving 1 base of the junction unmatched. DNA of the CDR3: TGTGCCAGCAGTTGGGGACTAGCCACAGATACGCAGTATTTT. Encoded protein: CASSWGLATDTQYF.

The chain has TRBV5-4 and TRBJ2-2; 14 nucleotides align to TRBD2. CDR3 length equals 19 residues. Germline CDR1 reads SGHNT; CDR2 reads YYREEE (reference sequence). V lost 0 bases to trimming and J lost 6 bases; unmatched junction nucleotides: 10. DNA of the CDR3: TGTGCCAGCAGCTTGGGCATTGGACTAGCGGGAGGCAGGTCCGGGGAGCTGTTTTTT. It codes for CASSLGIGLAGGRSGELFF.

V is TRBV12-3 or TRBV12-4 and J is TRBJ2-7; perhaps TRBD2 as D (5 bases). Trimming removed 1 base from V and 3 bases from J, with 7 bases in between. CDR3 length equals 13 residues. The CDR3 sequence is CASSLGLLYEQYF. The CDR3 nucleotides are TGTGCCAGCAGTTTAGGACTACTCTACGAGCAGTACTTC.

V usage is TRBV28 and J usage is TRBJ2-1, with TRBD1 matching 7 bases. Germline loops: CDR1 MDHEN, CDR2 SYDVKM. This CDR3 has 15 residues. V was clipped by 5 bases and J by 3 bases; unmatched bases: 7. The chain's CDR3 is CASSDTGARYNEQFF. CDR3 nucleotide sequence: TGTGCCAGCAGTGATACAGGGGCTCGCTACAATGAGCAGTTCTTC.

The V and J genes are TRBV10-3 and TRBJ1-5, with no clear D. This CDR3 has 13 amino acids. Between the trimmed V and J ends, which lost 3 bases and 6 bases, there was a span of 9 bases. Germline lookup yields CDR1 ENHRY and CDR2 SYGVKD. In DNA form, the CDR3 reads TGTGCCATCAGTGATGAGGGAAGTCAGCCCCAGCATTTT. This sequence encodes CAISDEGSQPQHF.

The chain employs TRBV6-2 or TRBV6-3 and TRBJ1-1; the D is unclear. V was clipped by 5 bases and J by 6 bases, with 13 bases between them. Per the germline V gene, CDR1 is MNHEY and CDR2 is SVGEGT. This CDR3 is built from 13 residues. Written as DNA, the CDR3 is TGTGCCAGCAGTAAGAGGAATTCTGCTGAAGCTTTCTTT. The encoded protein is CASSKRNSAEAFF.

The gene calls are TRBV12-3 or TRBV12-4 and TRBJ1-5; D uncertain. V was shortened by 4 bases and J by 3 bases, with 4 bases between the two germline ends. The CDR3 is 12 residues long. CDR3 loop: CASSSFNQPQHF. The CDR3 coding sequence is TGTGCCAGCAGTTCCTTCAATCAGCCCCAGCATTTT.

J is TRBJ2-3 and V is TRBV27; no clear D gene. The CDR3 runs 15 residues. Trimming stripped 7 bases from V and 1 base from J, with 15 bases between. The germline gives CDR1 MNHEY, CDR2 SMNVEV (reference sequence). CDR3 DNA sequence: TGTGCCAGCACTTCTTGGGCCCGAGGCACAGATACGCAGTATTTT. It translates to CASTSWARGTDTQYF.